This T cell receptor beta chain was sequenced in a study of human T cells and chemical hapten exposure. Study-level background: Slight volume differences across pooled libraries mainly accounted for varying per-sample TCR yields.

Looked up from germline, CDR1 is SEHNR and CDR2 is FQNEAQ (reference sequence). Between the trimmed V and J ends, which lost 1 base and 8 bases, there was a span of 15 bases. The CDR3 extends over 15 amino acids. This clonotype has only a few counts. Time point of the sample: pre-sensitization, week 0. Described treatment: therapeutic diphenylcyclopropenone sensitization with weekly scalp DPC. Total RNA was isolated from whole blood that had not been fractionated. TCRdb passed the RACE reads through MiXCR, listing each CDR3 protein once. The sample holds 35,000 or so distinct CDR3 sequences, about 9.3% seen once.

The material was whole blood, obtained in connection with sensitization to the hapten diphenylcyclopropenone (DPC). V gene TRBV7-9 combines with J gene TRBJ2-1; TRBD2 is a possible D gene (5 bases). The clonotype comes from a man in his fifties with alopecia areata. Some clones in this sample may be carry-over from other donors' samples. The CDR3 here is CASSLVARRGDEQFF. In nucleotides, the CDR3 is TGTGCCAGCAGCTTAGTAGCGAGGAGAGGAGATGAGCAGTTCTTC.